These 27 T cell receptor beta chains originate from one sample sequenced in a study of blood T cell repertoires in COVID-19 (dated by TCRdb to between 2020 and 2021). Receptor libraries were prepared by the immunoSEQ multiplex PCR assay. Imported from immuneACCESS, the table was reduced by TCRdb to in-frame sequences with V and J called. These copies leave out some clones; in studies compared against another copy, an unresolved V gene accounts for under half, and the cause of the remainder is not known. The sample contains approximately 130,000 clones, roughly four fifths of them found a single time. The ten largest account for 11% of the sample. Sequenced input: peripheral blood. Receptors were obtained from a human donor in a cohort sampled during active COVID-19.

The chain has TRBV7-2 and TRBJ2-7; D is unresolved. Trimming shortened V by 5 bases and J by 2 bases, and 7 bases separated the two germline ends. Germline lookup yields CDR1 SGHTA and CDR2 FQGNSA. The CDR3 has 12 amino acids. The CDR3 reads CASSPLTYEQYF. CDR3 sequence (DNA): TGTGCCAGCAGCCCACTCACCTACGAGCAGTACTTC.

This clone occurred once. The rearrangement uses TRBV7-2 and TRBJ2-2; D ambiguous. V was trimmed by 7 bases and J by 3 bases, leaving 9 bases between them. The CDR3 consists of 13 residues. Germline CDR1 is SGHTA and CDR2 is FQGNSA. The CDR3 here is CASTLYYTGELFF. CDR3 nucleotides: TGTGCCAGCACCCTGTATTACACCGGGGAGCTGTTTTTT.

Relative to its sample, this clone is medium-sized. The chain employs TRBV3-1 (or the pseudogene TRBV3-2) and TRBJ2-7, with a weak D call TRBD1 (5 bases). V lost 4 bases to trimming and J lost 6 bases, with 13 bases between them. Germline V gene data show CDR1 as LGHDT and CDR2 as YNNKEL (reference sequence). This CDR3 is built from 13 residues. The CDR3: CASSLTGSGEQYF. In nucleotides, the CDR3 is TGTGCCAGCAGCCTTACAGGCTCCGGCGAGCAGTACTTC.

V usage is TRBV28 and J usage is TRBJ1-4; TRBD1 agrees at 9 bases. The CDR3 spans 16 residues. V gave up 4 bases and J gave up 6 bases; unmatched junction bases: 9. Germline CDR1 MDHEN, CDR2 SYDVKM. This CDR3 is CASSSGQGRFDEKLFF. CDR3 in DNA: TGTGCCAGCAGTTCGGGACAGGGCAGGTTCGATGAAAAACTGTTTTTT.

This clone has ten or more counts. This chain joins TRBV28 and TRBJ2-7; the match to TRBD1 covers 8 bases. Unmatched junction bases numbered 9, after V lost 3 bases and J lost 5 bases. In germline, CDR1 is MDHEN, CDR2 SYDVKM. The CDR3 spans 15 residues. CDR3 in amino acids: CASSLMMARGHEQYF. The CDR3, as DNA: TGTGCCAGCAGTTTGATGATGGCCAGGGGGCACGAGCAGTACTTC.

In nucleotides, the CDR3 is TGTGCCAGCAGTGAGGCGGGAGCTGGGAATCAGCCCCAGCATTTT. Translation: CASSEAGAGNQPQHF. J is TRBJ1-5 and V is TRBV25-1, with D uncertain. The CDR3 sequence is 15 residues long. The V gene's germline CDR1 is MGHDK and CDR2 SYGVNS. The V end was cut by 3 bases, the J end by 4 bases, with 13 bases between.

This clone showed up just a few times. The chain recombines TRBV5-4 with TRBJ2-1; TRBD2 agrees at 10 bases. The CDR3 is 17 amino acids. Germline V gene lookup returns CDR1 SGHNT and CDR2 YYREEE (reference sequence). J gave up 2 bases and V 3 bases, and 8 bases lay outside the gene matches. The CDR3 region has the DNA TGTGCCAGCAGCTCTGCGGAGAGCGGGGGGGCCTACAATGAGCAGTTCTTC. As protein: CASSSAESGGAYNEQFF. Combining the CDR3 with reference TRBV5-4 and TRBJ2-1 gives the whole variable domain ETGVTQSPTHLIKTRGQQVTLRCSSQSGHNTVSWYQQALGQGPQFIFQYYREEENGRGNFPPRFSGLQFPNYSSELNVNALELDDSALYLCASSSAESGGAYNEQFFGPGTRLTVL.

This rearrangement joins TRBV7-8 to TRBJ1-2, with 8 bases lining up with TRBD1. The V gene's germline CDR1 is SGHVS and CDR2 FQNEAQ. V was clipped by 5 bases and J by 3 bases; unmatched bases: 11. This CDR3 spans 16 amino acids. Here the CDR3 reads CASSPRTGRIDYGYTF. The CDR3 DNA reads as TGTGCCAGCAGCCCTAGGACAGGGAGGATAGACTATGGCTACACCTTC.

This chain's CDR3 is CASSQDRGREVRQFF. The CDR3 DNA reads as TGCGCCAGCAGCCAAGACAGGGGGCGCGAGGTTAGGCAGTTCTTC. The chain is built from TRBV4-1 and TRBJ2-1, with 8 bases fitting TRBD1. The CDR3 extends over 15 amino acids. The ends lost 0 bases at V and 12 bases at J; junction bases unmatched: 10. CDR1 is MGHRA and CDR2 is YSYEKL in the germline V gene.

This clone was found a few times. The chain carries TRBV5-8 and TRBJ1-2, with D unclear. CDR3 size: 14 residues. The germline V gene encodes CDR1 SGHTS and CDR2 YDEGEE. Trimming removed 7 bases at V and 8 bases at J, with 21 bases between. CDR3 nucleotide sequence: TGTGCCAGCGTCCAGTCCAGAAATTGGAGAGGCTACACCTTC. Translating gives CASVQSRNWRGYTF. The full variable domain, completed using reference TRBV5-8 and TRBJ1-2, is EAGVTQSPTHLIKTRGQQATLRCSPISGHTSVYWYQQALGLGLQFLLWYDEGEERNRGNFPPRFSGRQFPNYSSELNVNALELEDSALYLCASVQSRNWRGYTFGSGTRLTVV.

This clone was seen more than once but under ten times. This chain connects TRBV9 to TRBJ2-1; possible D gene TRBD1, 6 bases. Germline V lookup: CDR1 SGDLS, CDR2 YYNGEE. CDR3 size: 14 residues. V gave up 2 bases and J gave up 3 bases, with 9 bases separating them. This CDR3 reads CASSVEDSYNEQFF. DNA of the CDR3: TGTGCCAGCAGCGTCGAGGACAGCTACAATGAGCAGTTCTTC. Drawing the rest from reference TRBV9 and TRBJ2-1, the complete variable domain is DSGVTQTPKHLITATGQRVTLRCSPRSGDLSVYWYQQSLDQGLQFLIQYYNGEERAKGNILERFSAQQFPDLHSELNLSSLELGDSALYFCASSVEDSYNEQFFGPGTRLTVL.

The rearrangement joins TRBV13 to TRBJ2-3, with D possibly being TRBD2 (6 bases). V was trimmed by 5 bases and J by 1 base, leaving 13 bases between them. The CDR3 runs to 15 residues. The germline gives CDR1 PRHDT, CDR2 FYEKMQ (reference sequence). Here the CDR3 reads CASSPPGLRTDTQYF. CDR3 bases: TGTGCCAGCAGCCCTCCGGGACTTCGCACAGATACGCAGTATTTT.

The V gene is TRBV10-3, the J gene TRBJ1-1; 11 nucleotides line up with TRBD1. The germline gives CDR1 ENHRY, CDR2 SYGVKD. The CDR3 contains 15 residues. V dropped 10 bases and J dropped 3; count of bases not matched to a gene: 10. The CDR3 sequence is CATKSGTGGYTEAFF. Written as DNA, the CDR3 is TGTGCCACCAAGTCTGGGACAGGGGGATACACTGAAGCTTTCTTT.

The chain is built from TRBV9 and TRBJ1-1; D is ambiguous. Trimming pared 0 bases from V and 4 bases from J, leaving 13 bases between. Germline-derived CDR1 and CDR2 are SGDLS and YYNGEE. The CDR3 is made up of 15 amino acids. The CDR3 reads CASSVAAGLSTEAFF. CDR3 DNA sequence: TGTGCCAGCAGCGTAGCAGCAGGCTTAAGCACTGAAGCTTTCTTT.

The chain has TRBV6-1 and TRBJ1-2; D perhaps matches TRBD1 (5 bases). This CDR3 has 15 amino acids. Trimming took off 1 base at V and 4 bases at J, with 13 bases between the two ends. Germline assignment: CDR1 MNHNS and CDR2 SASEGT. Here the CDR3 reads CASSEDPGWGYGYTF. The CDR3 DNA reads TGTGCCAGCAGTGAAGATCCAGGGTGGGGCTATGGCTACACCTTC.

The V and J genes are TRBV5-1 and TRBJ2-7, with 7 bases lining up with TRBD2. Per germline, CDR1 SGHRS and CDR2 YFSETQ. V lost 4 bases to trimming and J lost 2 bases; unmatched junction nucleotides: 9. The CDR3 extends over 15 amino acids. For the CDR3, the DNA is TGCGCCAGCAGCGGAGGGACTAAGTCCACCTACGAGCAGTACTTC. Translated, it gives CASSGGTKSTYEQYF.

The V and J genes are TRBV7-8 and TRBJ2-1; 9 nucleotides align to TRBD1. The V and J ends lost 0 bases and 2 bases, in that order; junction bases with no gene match: 11. Germline V gene data show CDR1 as SGHVS and CDR2 as FQNEAQ. This CDR3 region has 19 residues. Written as DNA, the CDR3 is TGTGCCAGCAGCTTAGCGCTAGTAGGACAGGGGAGCGCCTACAATGAGCAGTTCTTC. Translation: CASSLALVGQGSAYNEQFF.

This chain links TRBV5-6 with TRBJ1-5, with a possible D match to TRBD1 (6 bases). This CDR3 has 14 residues. Looked up from germline, CDR1 is SGHDT and CDR2 is YYEEEE. Trimming pared 1 base from V and 5 bases from J, leaving 10 bases between. The CDR3: CASSLWGRDQPQHF. Written as DNA, the CDR3 is TGTGCCAGCAGCTTGTGGGGGCGGGATCAGCCCCAGCATTTT. Variable domain in full (rest from reference TRBV5-6 and TRBJ1-5): DAGVTQSPTHLIKTRGQQVTLRCSPKSGHDTVSWYQQALGQGPQFIFQYYEEEERQRGNFPDRFSGHQFPNYSSELNVNALLLGDSALYLCASSLWGRDQPQHFGDGTRLSIL.

In its sample, this clone was seen once. The CDR3 DNA reads as TGTGCCAGCTCACCAGGGACTAGCGGGGCTCCCTACGAGCAGTACTTC. This encodes CASSPGTSGAPYEQYF. The chain carries TRBV18 and TRBJ2-7, with TRBD2 matching 13 bases. The CDR3 has 16 amino acids. Trimming took 2 bases from V and 2 from J; bases not matched to a gene: 3. Per the germline V gene, CDR1 is KGHSH and CDR2 is LQKENI.

The chain carries TRBV5-1 and TRBJ1-4, with TRBD1 matching over 7 bases. CDR3 length: 14 amino acids. Germline lookup yields CDR1 SGHRS and CDR2 YFSETQ. With 2 bases clipped from V and 7 bases from J, the junction kept 5 bases outside the gene matches. The CDR3 spells CASSFGTESEKLFF. The CDR3 nucleotides read TGCGCCAGCAGCTTCGGGACAGAGAGTGAAAAACTGTTTTTT. The full variable domain, its missing parts supplied by reference TRBV5-1 and TRBJ1-4, is KAGVTQTPRYLIKTRGQQVTLSCSPISGHRSVSWYQQTPGQGLQFLFEYFSETQRNKGNFPGRFSGRQFSNSRSEMNVSTLELGDSALYLCASSFGTESEKLFFGSGTQLSVL.

The chain links TRBV15 to TRBJ1-6; 8 nucleotides agree with TRBD1. CDR1 is LNHNV, CDR2 YYDKDF, per germline (reference sequence). V was pared by 6 bases and J by 5 bases, with 3 bases of the junction left unmatched. The CDR3 is 14 residues long. The CDR3: CATRKQGDNSPLHF. For the CDR3, the DNA is TGTGCCACCAGAAAACAGGGGGATAATTCACCCCTCCACTTT.

The rearrangement links TRBV11-2 to TRBJ2-5; TRBD1 matches at 9 bases. J lost 3 bases, V lost 5 bases, and 10 bases had no gene match. Germline V lookup: CDR1 SGHAT, CDR2 FQNNGV. This CDR3 contains 16 residues. The CDR3, as DNA: TGTGCCAGCAGCCCCGGGACAGGGAGACGTAAAGAGACCCAGTACTTC. Residues: CASSPGTGRRKETQYF.

The chain employs TRBV25-1 and TRBJ1-4, with 8 bases identical to TRBD1. Germline CDR1 MGHDK, CDR2 SYGVNS. This CDR3 spans 16 amino acids. Losses at the gene ends were 2 bases for V and 5 bases for J; bases not matched to a gene: 7. The CDR3 nucleotides read TGTGCCAGCAGTGAACGCACAGGGGGAGGGAATGAAAAACTGTTTTTT. Translated: CASSERTGGGNEKLFF.

The CDR3 coding sequence is TGCGCCAGCAGCTTGAGGGACAGGGGGCGGACCGGGGAGCTGTTTTTT. It is translated as CASSLRDRGRTGELFF. The gene calls are TRBV5-1 and TRBJ2-2; the match to TRBD1 covers 12 bases. The CDR3 loop spans 16 amino acids. Per germline, CDR1 SGHRS and CDR2 YFSETQ. J lost 5 bases, V lost 1 base, and 3 bases had no gene match.

The chain uses TRBV13 and TRBJ2-7, with D possibly matching TRBD1 (6 bases). V lost 4 bases and J lost 3, with 13 bases in between. The CDR3 sequence is 14 residues long. The V gene's germline CDR1 is PRHDT and CDR2 FYEKMQ (reference sequence). In DNA, the CDR3 is TGTGCCAGCAGCTCGAGGGGGTTCGACTACGAGCAGTACTTC. Translating gives CASSSRGFDYEQYF.

The chain employs TRBV11-2 and TRBJ2-7; tentative D call: TRBD1 (6 bases). V gave up 5 bases and J gave up 5 bases, with 16 bases separating them. CDR1 and CDR2 (germline): SGHAT, FQNNGV. This CDR3 has 14 amino acids. The CDR3 protein is CASSPRTEANEQYF. CDR3 sequence (DNA): TGTGCCAGCAGCCCTAGGACAGAGGCTAACGAGCAGTACTTC.

The rearrangement uses TRBV7-8 and TRBJ1-5; no clear D. This CDR3 has 12 amino acids. The V gene lost 6 bases and the J gene lost 6 bases, with 9 bases spanning the gap. Germline V gene lookup returns CDR1 SGHVS and CDR2 FQNEAQ. CDR3 in amino acids: CASSWSGQPQHF. The CDR3 region has the DNA TGTGCCAGCAGTTGGAGCGGTCAGCCCCAGCATTTT.